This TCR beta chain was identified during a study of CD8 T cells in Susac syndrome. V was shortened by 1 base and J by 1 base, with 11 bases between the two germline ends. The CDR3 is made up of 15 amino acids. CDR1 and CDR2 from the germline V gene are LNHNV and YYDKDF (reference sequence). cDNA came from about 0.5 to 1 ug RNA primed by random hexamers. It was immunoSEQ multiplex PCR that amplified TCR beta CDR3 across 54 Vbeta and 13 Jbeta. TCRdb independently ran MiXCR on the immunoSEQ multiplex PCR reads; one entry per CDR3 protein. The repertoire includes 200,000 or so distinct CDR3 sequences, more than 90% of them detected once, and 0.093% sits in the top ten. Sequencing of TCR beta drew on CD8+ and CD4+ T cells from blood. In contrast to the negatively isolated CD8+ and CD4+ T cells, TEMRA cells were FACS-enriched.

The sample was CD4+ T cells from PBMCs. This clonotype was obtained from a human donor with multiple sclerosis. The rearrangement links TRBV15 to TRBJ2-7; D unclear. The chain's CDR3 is CATSRVGARSYEQYF. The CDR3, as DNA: TGTGCCACCAGCAGAGTAGGAGCGAGGTCCTACGAGCAGTACTTC.